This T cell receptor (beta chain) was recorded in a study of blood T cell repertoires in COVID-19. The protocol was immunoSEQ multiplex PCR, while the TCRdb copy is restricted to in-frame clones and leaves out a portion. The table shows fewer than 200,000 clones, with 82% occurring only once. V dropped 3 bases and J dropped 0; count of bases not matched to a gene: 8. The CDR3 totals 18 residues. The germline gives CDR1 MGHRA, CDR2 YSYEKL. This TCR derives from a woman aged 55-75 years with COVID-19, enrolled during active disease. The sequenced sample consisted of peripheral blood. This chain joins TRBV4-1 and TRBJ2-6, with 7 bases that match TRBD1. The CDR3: CASSHVIRQGSGANVLTF. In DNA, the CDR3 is TGCGCCAGCAGCCATGTTATCCGACAGGGCTCTGGGGCCAACGTCCTGACTTTC.